This TCR beta chain comes out of a study of neoadjuvant nivolumab and ipilimumab in lung cancer (dated by TCRdb to 2020 to 2021). Regarding the research as a whole: In the NEOSTAR trial, nivolumab was administered intravenously at 3 mg/kg on days 1, 15 and 29, and the combination arm also received ipilimumab 1 mg/kg on day 1 only. The primary trial endpoint was the major pathologic response (MPR) rate in the intention-to-treat population in each study arm. In the trial, more than 40 patients with operable NSCLC were treated, of whom approximately 23 were randomized to nivolumab monotherapy and around 20 to nivolumab plus ipilimumab. The study compared TCR repertoires in pretherapy (baseline) peripheral blood with TCR repertoires in tumors resected at surgery after neoadjuvant immune checkpoint blockade. Matched pretherapy and resected tumor pairs were analyzed for seven patients, of whom four received nivolumab and three received nivolumab plus ipilimumab. Overall results and qualifications from the work: A small number of samples underwent TCR sequencing. Greater TCR richness and clonality were observed in resected tumors than in tumor-adjacent uninvolved lung, and increases were observed in more dual-therapy-treated tumors. No significant correlation was found between TCR clonality and pathologic tumor regression, and only one major-pathologic-response sample was available for the clonality analysis. Tumor T-cell richness and clonality rose from pretherapy to surgery in three of three dual-therapy tumors but in only two of four nivolumab-treated tumors. Richness in tumors resected after neoadjuvant therapy showed a positive correlation with pretherapy blood TCR richness (Spearman R = 0.82).

In this sample, this clone turned up once. There is no known antigen for this receptor. The input lacks base qualities; no much larger clone sits a single base away. Its CDR3 holds 15 amino acids, cysteine through phenylalanine. The only DNA kept is the CDR3, 45 bases in frame from the first base. V gives up 0 bases and J gives up 2 bases, and the segment between their germline ends measures 11 bases. CDR1 and CDR2 were assigned from the germline V gene as MNHNS and SASEGT. This specimen's time point label, per the study, means: at surgical resection after neoadjuvant nivolumab +/- ipilimumab. Samples came from the phase 2 randomized NEOSTAR trial, which tested neoadjuvant nivolumab or nivolumab plus ipilimumab followed by surgery in operable NSCLC. Library prep was done by the immunoSEQ multiplex PCR assay. The study's own analysis went as follows. Richness and clonality were used to summarize the repertoires, and clones that significantly expanded or contracted between pre- and post-therapy samples were identified. TCRdb took this table from immuneACCESS and kept in-frame rearrangements with V and J called. Such tables lack part of the clones; where checked against another copy, unresolved V genes explain under half of the gap, and the rest is unexplained. The V and J calls and clone size are taken from that table; D and trimming were inferred from the DNA. The table for this sample lists approximately 13,000 clones; approximately 68% of them were counted only once. The ten most abundant clones make up 20% to 25% of the sample.

Recombination linked TRBV6-1 to TRBJ2-7, and TRBD1 may be the D gene, going by 5 matching bases. The clonotype was recovered from an adult with non-small cell lung cancer. Specimen: peripheral blood, collected after neoadjuvant nivolumab, alone or with ipilimumab, at or shortly before surgery. The CDR3 protein is CASSEAGRAAYEQYF. The DNA sequence follows: TGTGCCAGCAGTGAAGCTGGCAGGGCCGCCTACGAGCAGTACTTC.